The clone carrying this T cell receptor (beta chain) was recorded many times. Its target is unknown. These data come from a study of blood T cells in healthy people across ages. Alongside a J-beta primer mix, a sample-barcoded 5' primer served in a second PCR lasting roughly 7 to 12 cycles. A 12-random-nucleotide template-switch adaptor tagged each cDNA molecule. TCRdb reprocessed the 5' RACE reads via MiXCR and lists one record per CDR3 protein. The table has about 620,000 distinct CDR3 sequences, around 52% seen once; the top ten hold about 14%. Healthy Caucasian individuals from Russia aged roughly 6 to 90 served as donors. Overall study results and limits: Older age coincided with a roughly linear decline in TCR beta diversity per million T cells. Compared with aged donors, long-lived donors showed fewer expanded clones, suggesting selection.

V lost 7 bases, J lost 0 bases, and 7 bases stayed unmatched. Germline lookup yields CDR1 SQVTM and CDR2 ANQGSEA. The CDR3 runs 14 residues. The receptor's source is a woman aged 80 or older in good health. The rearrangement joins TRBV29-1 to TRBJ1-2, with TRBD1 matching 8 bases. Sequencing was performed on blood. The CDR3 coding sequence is TGCAGCGCCAGGAAGACAGGGGCTAACTATGGCTACACCTTC. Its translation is CSARKTGANYGYTF.